Shown below are 8 T cell receptor beta chains from a single sample sequenced in a study of shared clonotypes between healthy human individuals. The data were produced by immunoSEQ multiplex PCR, yet TCRdb's version contains in-frame clones alone and is incomplete. The sample records 100,000 to 120,000 clones, around two thirds being singletons. The sample consisted of memory CD8+ T cells sorted from blood. Subset here: CD45RO+ cells pooled with CCR7-negative TemRA cells. The source is a woman in her 30s in good health.

V and J are TRBV6-1 and TRBJ1-1; D is undetermined. V lost 2 bases to trimming and J lost 9 bases, with 7 bases between them. This CDR3 comprises 11 residues. Germline V gene lookup returns CDR1 MNHNS and CDR2 SASEGT. The chain's CDR3 is CASSEIGQAFF. The CDR3 DNA is TGTGCCAGCAGTGAAATAGGCCAAGCTTTCTTT.

This clone has a handful of counts. One end of the junction varies from germline; a read error may be responsible. The V gene is TRBV6-6, the J gene TRBJ2-3; TRBD2 matches at 7 bases. The CDR3 length is 16 residues. Germline-derived CDR1 and CDR2 are MNHNY and SVGAGI (reference sequence). In DNA, the CDR3 is TGTGCCAGCAGTGACTCAGTGGGAGGGAGCACAGATACGCAGTATTTT. It specifies CASSDSVGGSTDTQYF.

This clone has a count of ten or more. The chain carries TRBV9 and TRBJ2-5, with D possibly being TRBD2 (6 bases). With 5 bases removed from V and 6 bases from J, the gap between germline ends came to 11 bases. The CDR3 totals 12 residues. CDR1 SGDLS and CDR2 YYNGEE come from the germline V gene. CDR3 region: CASSTGEKTQYF. CDR3 nucleotides: TGTGCCAGCAGTACGGGAGAGAAGACCCAGTACTTC.

In nucleotides, the CDR3 is TGTGCCAGCAGCCAGACGGGTGGGAGCCCCTACGAGCAGTACTTC. Its protein is CASSQTGGSPYEQYF. The chain links TRBV7-2 to TRBJ2-7; D possibly corresponds to TRBD2 (5 bases). The germline V gene has CDR1 SGHTA and CDR2 FQGNSA. This CDR3 spans 15 amino acids. Deletions cut 5 bases from V and 2 bases from J, with 16 bases between. The full variable domain, its missing parts supplied by reference TRBV7-2 and TRBJ2-7, is GAGVSQSPSNKVTEKGKDVELRCDPISGHTALYWYRQSLGQGLEFLIYFQGNSAPDKSGLPSDRFSAERTGGSVSTLTIQRTQQEDSAVYLCASSQTGGSPYEQYFGPGTRLTVT.

The chain recombines TRBV7-6 with TRBJ1-1, with D possibly TRBD1 on 5 matching bases. Deletions cut 5 bases from V and 5 bases from J, with 18 bases between. The CDR3 extends over 15 amino acids. Germline V CDR1 and CDR2: SGHVS, FNYEAQ. The CDR3 DNA sequence: TGTGCCAGCAGCCCTGGGGGTTTAAGAGGAACTGAAGCTTTCTTT. It codes for CASSPGGLRGTEAFF.

The chain joins TRBV6-6 to TRBJ2-5; TRBD2 agrees at 8 bases. V dropped 0 bases and J dropped 3; count of bases not matched to a gene: 6. The CDR3 covers 16 residues. From germline, CDR1 is MNHNY and CDR2 SVGAGI (reference sequence). CDR3 in DNA: TGTGCCAGCAGTTACTCGGAGACTAGCGAAGAAGAGACCCAGTACTTC. Its protein product is CASSYSETSEEETQYF.

About this clone itself: With only one base between it and a far larger clone, this is likely a read error. Other DNA sequences in this sample translate to the same CDR3. The chain is built from TRBV5-6 and TRBJ2-5; no clear D. This CDR3 region has 13 residues. Germline assignment: CDR1 SGHDT and CDR2 YYEEEE. The CDR3 is CASSSTVGETQYF. In nucleotides, the CDR3 is TGCGCCAGCAGCTCGACGGTCGGAGAGACCCAGTACTTC.

This clone has ten or more counts. The V and J genes are TRBV6-1 and TRBJ2-3; 10 bases fit TRBD2. The CDR3 covers 16 residues. From germline, CDR1 is MNHNS and CDR2 SASEGT. Trimming at V came to 3 bases and at J to 5 bases, leaving 8 bases not matched to a gene. As DNA, the CDR3 is TGTGCCAGCAGTGACCAAGCGGGAGGGCCGATAGATACGCAGTATTTT. It encodes CASSDQAGGPIDTQYF.